The text below deals with one TCR beta chain. These data belong to a study of low-dose radiotherapy and immunotherapy resistance in tumors. As for the study in general: Cohort 2 patients were irradiated with 1 Gy every two weeks, reaching 13 Gy over 26 weeks.

After removal of 3 bases from V and 2 bases from J, the junction contained 5 bases not matched to a gene. CDR1 and CDR2 from the germline V gene are SGHRS and YFSETQ. The CDR3 contains 14 residues. Tumors of eligible patients were advanced, solid and lacking tumor-infiltrating lymphocytes. TRAV- and TRBV-specific primers primed first-strand cDNA, covering alpha and beta chains. A roughly 20-cycle PCR with a constant-region primer and V-primer adapter amplified TCRs. TCRdb recomputed calls from the reads with MiXCR, one row per CDR3 protein. The sample shows approximately 18,000 distinct CDR3 sequences, 74% of them seen only once.

This TCR derives from a human donor with advanced metastatic prostate, ovarian, gallbladder or colorectal cancer (not recorded which). This table probably holds off-target reads from a library built for another chain. The chain combines TRBV5-1 with TRBJ2-7; TRBD1 agrees at 7 bases. The CDR3 DNA follows: TGCGCCAGCAGCTCTAGGACAGGAACCTACGAGCAGTACTTC. It codes for CASSSRTGTYEQYF. The variable domain in full, completed from reference TRBV5-1 and TRBJ2-7, reads KAGVTQTPRYLIKTRGQQVTLSCSPISGHRSVSWYQQTPGQGLQFLFEYFSETQRNKGNFPGRFSGRQFSNSRSEMNVSTLELGDSALYLCASSSRTGTYEQYFGPGTRLTVT.